This T cell receptor (beta chain) was sequenced for a study of regulatory T cells in long-lasting Graves disease. Time point specified: newly diagnosed GD, antithyroid drugs for less than 3 months. RNA extracted from PBMCs served as the sequencing template. Concerning this clonotype itself: A far larger clone is off by one base, so a read error is likely.

The CDR3 is made up of 15 amino acids. From germline, CDR1 is SGHVS and CDR2 FNYEAQ. The TCR beta library used iRepertoire HTBI primers with Arm-PCR amplification of CDR3. MiXCR, applied by TCRdb to the multiplex PCR reads, yields one record per CDR3 protein. The sample carries a few hundred thousand distinct CDR3 sequences, about 16% recorded once. Separately, the same data were catalogued under a study of T cells in Graves' hyperthyroidism and ophthalmopathy. That publication notes: Most clonotypes that expanded in the thyroid above 0.001 also showed up in blood.

The V gene is TRBV7-6, the J gene TRBJ1-2; D uncertain. The source of this sequence is a woman aged 18-30 years with Graves disease. This sample comprised peripheral blood mononuclear cells (PBMCs), obtained at new diagnosis, from a patient treated with antithyroid drugs. CDR3 residues: CASSLVPGGSYGCTF. CDR3 bases: TGTGCCAGCAGCTTAGTCCCGGGAGGATCCTATGGCTGCACCTTC.